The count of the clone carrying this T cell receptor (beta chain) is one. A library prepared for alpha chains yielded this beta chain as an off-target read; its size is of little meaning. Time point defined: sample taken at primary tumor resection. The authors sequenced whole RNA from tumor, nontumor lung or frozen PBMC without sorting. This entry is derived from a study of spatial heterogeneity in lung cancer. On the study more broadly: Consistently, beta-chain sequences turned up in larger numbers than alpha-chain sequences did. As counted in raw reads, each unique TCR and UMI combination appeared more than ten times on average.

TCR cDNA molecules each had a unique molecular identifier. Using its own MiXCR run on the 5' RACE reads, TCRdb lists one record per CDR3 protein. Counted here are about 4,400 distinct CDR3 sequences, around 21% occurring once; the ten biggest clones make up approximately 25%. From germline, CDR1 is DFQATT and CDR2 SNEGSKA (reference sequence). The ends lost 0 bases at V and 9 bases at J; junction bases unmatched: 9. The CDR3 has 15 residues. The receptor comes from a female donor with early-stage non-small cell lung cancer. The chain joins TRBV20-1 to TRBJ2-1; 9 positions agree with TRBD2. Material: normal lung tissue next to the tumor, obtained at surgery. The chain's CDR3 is CSARDPASGAGEQFF. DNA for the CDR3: TGCAGTGCTAGAGATCCTGCTAGCGGGGCTGGTGAGCAGTTCTTC.